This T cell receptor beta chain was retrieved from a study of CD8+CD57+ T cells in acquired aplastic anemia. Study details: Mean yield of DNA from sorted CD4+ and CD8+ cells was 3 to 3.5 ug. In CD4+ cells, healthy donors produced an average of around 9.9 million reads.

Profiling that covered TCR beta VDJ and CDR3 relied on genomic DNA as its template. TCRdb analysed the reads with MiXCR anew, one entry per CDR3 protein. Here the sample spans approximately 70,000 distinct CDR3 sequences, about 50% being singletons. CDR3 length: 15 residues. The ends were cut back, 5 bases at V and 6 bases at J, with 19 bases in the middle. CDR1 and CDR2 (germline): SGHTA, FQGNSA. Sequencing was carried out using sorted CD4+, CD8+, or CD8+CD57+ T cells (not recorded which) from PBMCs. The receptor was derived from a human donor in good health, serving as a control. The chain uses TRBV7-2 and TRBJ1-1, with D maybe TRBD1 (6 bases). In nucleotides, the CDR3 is TGTGCCAGCAGCCCAACCGGGACATTGGTGGCTGAAGCTTTCTTT. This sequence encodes CASSPTGTLVAEAFF.